These 22 T cell receptor beta chains came from one sample sequenced in a study of blood T cells in healthy people across ages. Then a second PCR, running roughly 6 to 11 cycles, was carried out with a sample-barcoded 5' primer and a J-beta primer mix. Via MiXCR, TCRdb re-called the 5' RACE reads, giving one row per CDR3 protein. The sample records 600,000 to 800,000 distinct CDR3 sequences, roughly half being singletons. The sequenced material came from blood. These receptors came from an elderly woman in good health.

This clonotype appeared a single time. The V and J genes are TRBV25-1 and TRBJ2-4; tentatively, D is TRBD1 or TRBD2 (6 bases each). Trimming took 5 bases from V and 6 from J, leaving 20 bases between them. The CDR3 is made up of 16 amino acids. Germline CDR1 reads MGHDK; CDR2 reads SYGVNS. For the CDR3, the DNA is TGTGCCAGCAGTCACCGGGGGCAGGGATTTGGAAACATTCAGTACTTC. This codes for CASSHRGQGFGNIQYF.

This clonotype is a singleton in its sample. A much larger clone lies a single base off, so this may be a read error. The chain carries TRBV25-1 and TRBJ2-1; no firm D call. This CDR3 is built from 15 residues. Germline V CDR1 and CDR2: MGHDK, SYGVNS. Trimming pared 5 bases from V and 2 bases from J, leaving 13 bases between. CDR3: CASSRAESPYNEQFF. CDR3 nucleotide sequence: TGTGCCAGCAGTCGGGCGGAGAGCCCCTACAATGAGCAGTTCTTC.

The chain recombines TRBV20-1 with TRBJ2-7; 9 bases are shared with TRBD2. Unmatched junction bases numbered 6, after V lost 3 bases and J lost 6 bases. Looked up from germline, CDR1 is DFQATT and CDR2 is SNEGSKA (reference sequence). The length of the CDR3 is 13 residues. The DNA for the CDR3 is TGCAGTGCTAGTGCCCCGGGACTAGCCGAGCAGTACTTC. Translation gives CSASAPGLAEQYF.

This clonotype was observed a single time. The chain carries TRBV12-3 or TRBV12-4 and TRBJ2-3, with D perhaps assigned TRBD1 or TRBD2 (5 bases each). Trimming cost V 7 bases and J 6 bases, with 20 bases left between them. The CDR3 is 15 amino acids. This chain's CDR3 is CASTPGGGVGDTQYF. The CDR3 coding sequence is TGTGCCAGCACACCCGGTGGGGGAGTTGGGGATACGCAGTATTTT.

The chain links TRBV12-3 or TRBV12-4 to TRBJ1-6, with 9 bases aligning to TRBD1. This CDR3 is built from 15 residues. Losses at the gene ends were 6 bases for V and 7 bases for J; bases not matched to a gene: 7. This CDR3 is CASRAGTGWNSPLHF. The CDR3 DNA is TGTGCCAGCAGAGCCGGGACAGGGTGGAATTCACCCCTCCACTTT.

V is TRBV4-3 and J is TRBJ2-3; TRBD2 matches 8 bases. From germline, CDR1 is LGHNA and CDR2 YSLEER. With 4 bases clipped from V and 4 bases from J, the junction kept 7 bases outside the gene matches. This CDR3 has 15 residues. The CDR3 sequence: CASSPGGAHADTQYF. The CDR3 DNA sequence: TGCGCCAGCAGCCCCGGGGGGGCCCATGCAGATACGCAGTATTTT.

This clonotype appeared once. The junction and the germline gene differ at one end; a read error may be behind it. This chain uses TRBV29-1 with TRBJ2-2, with 10 nucleotides matching TRBD1. CDR1 and CDR2 from the germline V gene are SQVTM and ANQGSEA. The length of the CDR3 is 14 residues. The CDR3 DNA reads TGCGGCGTTGGGACAGGGGCGGACACCGGGGAGCTGTTTTTT. As protein: CGVGTGADTGELFF.

This clonotype was seen more than once but under ten times. The J gene is TRBJ2-7, the V gene TRBV11-2; no firm D call. The CDR3 loop spans 13 amino acids. Per the germline V gene, CDR1 is SGHAT and CDR2 is FQNNGV. The ends were cut back, 5 bases at V and 3 bases at J, with 11 bases in the middle. This chain's CDR3 is CASSHDEDYEQYF. The CDR3 DNA sequence: TGTGCCAGCAGCCATGATGAGGACTACGAGCAGTACTTC. The full variable domain, in which reference TRBV11-2 and TRBJ2-7 provide the parts outside the CDR3, is EAGVAQSPRYKIIEKRQSVAFWCNPISGHATLYWYQQILGQGPKLLIQFQNNGVVDDSQLPKDRFSAERLKGVDSTLKIQPAKLEDSAVYLCASSHDEDYEQYFGPGTRLTVT.

This clonotype was picked up many times. This chain links TRBV5-1 with TRBJ2-1; TRBD1 matches at 7 bases. The V gene end was trimmed by 6 bases and the J gene end by 3 bases; junction bases not matched to a gene: 3. Germline V gives CDR1 SGHRS, CDR2 YFSETQ. This CDR3 region has 13 residues. The CDR3 DNA reads TGCGCCAGCACACGGGACAGCTACAATGAGCAGTTCTTC. Translation gives CASTRDSYNEQFF.

Only a few counts were recorded for this clonotype. This chain links TRBV27 with TRBJ1-5; 8 positions agree with TRBD1. V trimming: 5 bases; J trimming: 4 bases; junction bases outside the gene matches: 4. The germline V gene encodes CDR1 MNHEY and CDR2 SMNVEV (reference sequence). There are 14 residues in the CDR3. This CDR3 reads CASSLDRANQPQHF. CDR3 nucleotides: TGTGCCAGCAGTCTGGACAGGGCTAATCAGCCCCAGCATTTT.

In this sample, this clonotype turned up once. A clone one base away is much larger, so this may be a read error. The chain combines TRBV7-9 with TRBJ2-1; 9 nucleotides align to TRBD1. The closer fit of TRBJ2-7 to the DNA end suggests the J call may be wrong. This CDR3 has 15 amino acids. From germline, CDR1 is SEHNR and CDR2 FQNEAQ (reference sequence). The CDR3 DNA is TGTGCCAGCAGCAGACCGGGACAGGGCTACAATGAGCAGTACTTC. This sequence encodes CASSRPGQGYNEQYF.

The chain uses TRBV7-9 and TRBJ2-1; D gene unclear. The CDR3 is made up of 13 amino acids. Trimming pared 3 bases from V and 4 bases from J, leaving 7 bases between. Per the germline V gene, CDR1 is SEHNR and CDR2 is FQNEAQ (reference sequence). The CDR3 DNA sequence: TGTGCCAGCAGCTTCCAGGAATACAATGAGCAGTTCTTC. Translated: CASSFQEYNEQFF.

This clonotype occurred many times. The J gene is TRBJ2-7, the V gene TRBV2, with 8 bases aligning to TRBD1. V lost 7 bases and J lost 3; bases outside the gene matches: 8. The CDR3 runs 14 residues. Germline V gene lookup returns CDR1 SNHLY and CDR2 FYNNEI. The CDR3, as DNA: TGTGCCAGCACGGAAGGACAGGGAAACTACGAGCAGTACTTC. As protein: CASTEGQGNYEQYF. Drawing the rest from reference TRBV2 and TRBJ2-7, the complete variable domain is EPEVTQTPSHQVTQMGQEVILRCVPISNHLYFYWYRQILGQKVEFLVSFYNNEISEKSEIFDDQFSVERPDGSNFTLKIRSTKLEDSAMYFCASTEGQGNYEQYFGPGTRLTVT.

The chain carries TRBV2 and TRBJ2-5; D is ambiguous. The end of the DNA aligns better with TRBJ2-7, so the J call may be wrong. The CDR3 totals 12 residues. Per germline, CDR1 SNHLY and CDR2 FYNNEI. The DNA of the CDR3 is TGTGCCAGCGGCAGAAATTATTACGAGCAGTACTTC. Translating gives CASGRNYYEQYF.

This clonotype was picked up a small number of times. The V and J genes are TRBV28 and TRBJ2-1; perhaps TRBD2 as D (6 bases). V lost 3 bases and J lost 8, with 17 bases in between. Germline-derived CDR1 and CDR2 are MDHEN and SYDVKM. CDR3 length: 15 residues. This CDR3 is CASSFGGTLNYEQFF. The CDR3, as DNA: TGTGCCAGCAGTTTTGGGGGGACTTTGAACTATGAGCAGTTCTTC.

V usage is TRBV2 and J usage is TRBJ2-7; 7 bases map to TRBD1. The J call could be wrong; TRBJ2-5 is a better fit for the DNA end. CDR1 and CDR2 from the germline V gene are SNHLY and FYNNEI. CDR3 size: 14 residues. The CDR3 nucleotides read TGTGCCAGCAGTCCTACGGACAGGTTGGAGACCCAGTACTTC. Translating gives CASSPTDRLETQYF.

Note on this clonotype: This may come from a read error, since a much larger clone is one base off. This chain uses TRBV5-1 with TRBJ2-1; no clear D. CDR1 SGHRS and CDR2 YFSETQ come from the germline V gene. The length of the CDR3 is 12 residues. This CDR3 is CASILMSGEQFF. CDR3 nucleotides: TGCGCCAGCATCTTGATGTCTGGTGAGCAGTTCTTC.

This chain joins TRBV4-3 and TRBJ2-7; D gene ambiguous. The germline V gene encodes CDR1 LGHNA and CDR2 YSLEER. There are 13 residues in the CDR3. Trimming cost V 1 base and J 7 bases, with 11 bases left between them. The CDR3 region is CASSQGFYNEQYF. Here the CDR3 DNA reads TGCGCCAGCAGCCAAGGGTTTTACAATGAGCAGTACTTC.

This clonotype has a count of ten or more. The chain joins TRBV4-1 to TRBJ2-1, with D possibly TRBD2 on 6 matching bases. This CDR3 is 16 amino acids long. In germline, CDR1 is MGHRA, CDR2 YSYEKL. The ends were cut back, 4 bases at V and 0 bases at J, with 13 bases in the middle. The CDR3 sequence: CASSLGGRGSYNEQFF. As DNA, the CDR3 is TGCGCCAGCAGCCTCGGGGGACGGGGCTCCTACAATGAGCAGTTCTTC.

About this clonotype itself: This may come from a read error, since a much larger clone is one base off. The rearrangement joins TRBV15 to TRBJ2-1; unclear D gene. V was trimmed by 0 bases and J by 13 bases, leaving 19 bases between them. Germline V gives CDR1 LNHNV, CDR2 YYDKDF (reference sequence). The CDR3 runs 15 residues. In nucleotides, the CDR3 is TGTGCCACCAGCAGAGATGCCACACAACAAGAGACCCAGTTCTTC. As protein: CATSRDATQQETQFF.

The V call is TRBV4-1, the J call TRBJ2-3, with D perhaps assigned TRBD1 or TRBD2 (5 bases each). This CDR3 contains 14 residues. Germline values: CDR1 MGHRA, CDR2 YSYEKL. V gave up 4 bases and J gave up 5 bases, with 13 bases separating them. The CDR3 protein is CASSLGTVRDTQYF. CDR3 DNA sequence: TGCGCCAGCAGCCTAGGGACGGTCCGAGATACGCAGTATTTT.

This rearrangement joins TRBV29-1 to TRBJ2-1; 7 nucleotides align to TRBD2. Losses at the gene ends were 4 bases for V and 10 bases for J; bases not matched to a gene: 7. Germline CDR1 and CDR2: SQVTM and ANQGSEA. There are 12 residues in the CDR3. CDR3 coding DNA: TGCAGCGTTGGCGGGAGCTCCTACGAGCAGTTCTTC. Its translation: CSVGGSSYEQFF.